This TCR beta chain was recovered during a study of blood T cell repertoires in COVID-19. On the study more broadly: Samples representing acute and convalescent COVID-19 were sourced from the United States, Italy and Spain.

Those enrolled, adults aged roughly 18 to 90 years, came from around 25 US areas. Participant reports of clinical history set cohort assignment. TCRdb's copy holds only in-frame clones and misses some; the assay was immunoSEQ multiplex PCR. This sample has a few hundred thousand clones, with 82% found just once. V was shortened by 2 bases and J by 1 base, with 14 bases between the two germline ends. The V gene's germline CDR1 is ENHRY and CDR2 SYGVKD. CDR3 length equals 16 residues. What was sequenced was PBMCs or T cells enriched from blood (not recorded which). V usage is TRBV10-3 and J usage is TRBJ1-2, with a tentative D call TRBD1 (5 bases). The receptor comes from a woman aged 55-75 years who had recovered from COVID-19. The CDR3 spells CAISEKKTEGNYGYTF. The CDR3 DNA follows: TGTGCCATCAGTGAGAAGAAGACAGAAGGTAACTATGGCTACACCTTC.